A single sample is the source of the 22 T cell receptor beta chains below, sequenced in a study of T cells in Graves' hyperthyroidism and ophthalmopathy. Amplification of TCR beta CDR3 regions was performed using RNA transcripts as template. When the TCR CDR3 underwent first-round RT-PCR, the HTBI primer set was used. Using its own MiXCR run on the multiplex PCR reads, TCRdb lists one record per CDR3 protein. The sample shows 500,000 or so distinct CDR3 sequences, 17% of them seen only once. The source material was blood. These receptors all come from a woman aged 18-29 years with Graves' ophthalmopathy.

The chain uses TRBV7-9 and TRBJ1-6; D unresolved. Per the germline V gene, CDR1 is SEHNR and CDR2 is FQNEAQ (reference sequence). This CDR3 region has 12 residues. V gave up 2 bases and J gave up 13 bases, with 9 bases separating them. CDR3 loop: CASSLQDGPLHF. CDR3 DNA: TGTGCCAGCAGCTTACAGGATGGGCCCCTCCACTTT.

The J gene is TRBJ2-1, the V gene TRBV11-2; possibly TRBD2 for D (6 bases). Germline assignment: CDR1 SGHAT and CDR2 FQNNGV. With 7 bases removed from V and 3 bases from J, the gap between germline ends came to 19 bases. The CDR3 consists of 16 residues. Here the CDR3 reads CASNLHAPGGYNEQFF. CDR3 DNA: TGTGCCAGCAACCTACACGCACCCGGGGGCTACAATGAGCAGTTCTTC.

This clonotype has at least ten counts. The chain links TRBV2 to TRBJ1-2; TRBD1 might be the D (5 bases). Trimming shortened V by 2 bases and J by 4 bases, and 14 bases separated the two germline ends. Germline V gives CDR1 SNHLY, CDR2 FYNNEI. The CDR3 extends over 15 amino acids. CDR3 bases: TGTGCCAGCAGTGAAACGGGGGTCAAGGGCTATGGCTACACCTTC. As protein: CASSETGVKGYGYTF.

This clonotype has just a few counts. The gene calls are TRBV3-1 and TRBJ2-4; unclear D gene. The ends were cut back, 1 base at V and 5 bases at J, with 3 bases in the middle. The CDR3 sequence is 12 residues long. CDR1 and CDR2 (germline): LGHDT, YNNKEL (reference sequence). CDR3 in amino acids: CASSQVENIQYF. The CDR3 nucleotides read TGTGCCAGCAGCCAAGTAGAAAACATTCAGTACTTC.

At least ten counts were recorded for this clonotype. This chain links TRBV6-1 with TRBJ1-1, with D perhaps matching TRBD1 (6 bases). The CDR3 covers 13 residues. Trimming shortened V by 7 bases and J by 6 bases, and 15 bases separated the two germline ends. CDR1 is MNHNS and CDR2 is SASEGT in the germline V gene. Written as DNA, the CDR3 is TGTGCCAGCACCCCATGGGGGGCCCCTGAAGCTTTCTTT. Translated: CASTPWGAPEAFF.

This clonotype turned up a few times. The CDR3 region is CASSQDELRTGELFF. CDR3 in DNA: TGCGCCAGCAGCCAAGACGAGTTGCGCACCGGGGAGCTGTTTTTT. The chain carries TRBV4-3 and TRBJ2-2; no clear D gene. This CDR3 has 15 amino acids. Deletions cut 0 bases from V and 4 bases from J, with 9 bases between. CDR1 LGHNA and CDR2 YSLEER come from the germline V gene.

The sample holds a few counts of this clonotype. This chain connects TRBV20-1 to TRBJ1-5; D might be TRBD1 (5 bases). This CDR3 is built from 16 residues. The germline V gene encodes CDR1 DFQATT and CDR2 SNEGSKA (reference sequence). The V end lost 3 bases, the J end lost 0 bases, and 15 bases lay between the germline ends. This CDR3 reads CSASYFYGGSNQPQHF. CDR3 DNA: TGCAGTGCTAGTTATTTTTACGGGGGTAGCAATCAGCCCCAGCATTTT.

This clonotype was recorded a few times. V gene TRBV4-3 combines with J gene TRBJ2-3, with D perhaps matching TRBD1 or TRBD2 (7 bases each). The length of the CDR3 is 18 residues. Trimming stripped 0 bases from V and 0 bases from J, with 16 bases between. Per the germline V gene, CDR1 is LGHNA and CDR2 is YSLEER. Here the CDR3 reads CASSQDVRQGGSTDTQYF. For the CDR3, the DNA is TGCGCCAGCAGCCAAGATGTCCGTCAGGGGGGGAGCACAGATACGCAGTATTTT.

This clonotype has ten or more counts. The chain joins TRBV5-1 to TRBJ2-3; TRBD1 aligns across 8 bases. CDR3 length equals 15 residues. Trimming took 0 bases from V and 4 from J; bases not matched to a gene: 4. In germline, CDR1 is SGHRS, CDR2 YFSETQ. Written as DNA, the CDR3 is TGCGCCAGCAGCTTGGAAGGACAGGGCTCAGATACGCAGTATTTT. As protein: CASSLEGQGSDTQYF. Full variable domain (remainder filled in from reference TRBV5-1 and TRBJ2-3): KAGVTQTPRYLIKTRGQQVTLSCSPISGHRSVSWYQQTPGQGLQFLFEYFSETQRNKGNFPGRFSGRQFSNSRSEMNVSTLELGDSALYLCASSLEGQGSDTQYFGPGTRLTVL.

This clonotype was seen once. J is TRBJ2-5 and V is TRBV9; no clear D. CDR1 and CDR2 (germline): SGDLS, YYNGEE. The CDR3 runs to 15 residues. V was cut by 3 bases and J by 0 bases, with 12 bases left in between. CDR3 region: CASSGGSSYQETQYF. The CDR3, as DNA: TGTGCCAGCAGCGGGGGTAGCTCGTACCAAGAGACCCAGTACTTC.

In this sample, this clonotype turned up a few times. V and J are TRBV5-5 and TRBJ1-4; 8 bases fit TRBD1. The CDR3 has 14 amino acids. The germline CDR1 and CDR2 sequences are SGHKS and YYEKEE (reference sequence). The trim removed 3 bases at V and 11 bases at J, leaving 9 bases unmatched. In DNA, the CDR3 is TGTGCCAGCAGCTCCCGACAGGGGTGGGATAAACTGTTTTTT. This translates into CASSSRQGWDKLFF.

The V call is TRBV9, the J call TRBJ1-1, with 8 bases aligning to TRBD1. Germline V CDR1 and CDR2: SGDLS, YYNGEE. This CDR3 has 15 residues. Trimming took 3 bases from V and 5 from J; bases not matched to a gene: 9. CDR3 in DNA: TGTGCCAGCAGCGCTGGGACAGGAGGGGTGACTGAAGCTTTCTTT. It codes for CASSAGTGGVTEAFF.

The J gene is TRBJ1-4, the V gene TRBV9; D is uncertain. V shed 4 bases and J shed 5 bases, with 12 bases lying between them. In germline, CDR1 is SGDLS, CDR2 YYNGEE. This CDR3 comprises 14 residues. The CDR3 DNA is TGTGCCAGCAGCCCCCTAGGAGGGAATGAAAAACTGTTTTTT. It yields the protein CASSPLGGNEKLFF.

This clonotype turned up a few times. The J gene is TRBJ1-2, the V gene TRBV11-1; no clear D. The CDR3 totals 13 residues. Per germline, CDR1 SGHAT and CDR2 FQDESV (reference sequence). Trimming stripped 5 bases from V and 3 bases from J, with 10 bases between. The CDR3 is CASSLLMDYGYTF. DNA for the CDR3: TGTGCCAGCAGCCTTTTGATGGACTATGGCTACACCTTC.

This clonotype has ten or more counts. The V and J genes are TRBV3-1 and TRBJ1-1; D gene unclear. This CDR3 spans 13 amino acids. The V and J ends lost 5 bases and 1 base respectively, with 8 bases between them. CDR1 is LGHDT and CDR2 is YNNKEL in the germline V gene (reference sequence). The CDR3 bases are TGTGCCAGCAGCGATACCGGGAACACTGAAGCTTTCTTT. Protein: CASSDTGNTEAFF.

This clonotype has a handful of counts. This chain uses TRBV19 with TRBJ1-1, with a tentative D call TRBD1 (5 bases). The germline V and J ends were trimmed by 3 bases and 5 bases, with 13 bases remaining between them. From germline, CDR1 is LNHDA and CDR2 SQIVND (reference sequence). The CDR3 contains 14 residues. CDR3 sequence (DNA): TGTGCCAGTAGTATTTTCGGGGGTTCGACTGAAGCTTTCTTT. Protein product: CASSIFGGSTEAFF. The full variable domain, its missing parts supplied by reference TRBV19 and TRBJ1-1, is DGGITQSPKYLFRKEGQNVTLSCEQNLNHDAMYWYRQDPGQGLRLIYYSQIVNDFQKGDIAEGYSVSREKKESFPLTVTSAQKNPTAFYLCASSIFGGSTEAFFGQGTRLTVV.

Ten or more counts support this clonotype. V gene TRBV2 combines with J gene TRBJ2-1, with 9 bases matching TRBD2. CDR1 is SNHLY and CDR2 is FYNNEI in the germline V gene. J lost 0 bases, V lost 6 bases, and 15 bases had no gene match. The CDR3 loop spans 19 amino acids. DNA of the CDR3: TGTGCCAGCAGCGCCCCGACAGCGGGGGGCGTTAGCTCCTACAATGAGCAGTTCTTC. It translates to CASSAPTAGGVSSYNEQFF.

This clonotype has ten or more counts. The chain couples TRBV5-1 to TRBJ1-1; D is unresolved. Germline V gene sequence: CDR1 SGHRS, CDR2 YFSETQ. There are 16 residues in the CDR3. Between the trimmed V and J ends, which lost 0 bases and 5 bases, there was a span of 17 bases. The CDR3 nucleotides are TGCGCCAGCAGCTTGGGGCAGCTTAGGCAGAGAACTGAAGCTTTCTTT. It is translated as CASSLGQLRQRTEAFF.

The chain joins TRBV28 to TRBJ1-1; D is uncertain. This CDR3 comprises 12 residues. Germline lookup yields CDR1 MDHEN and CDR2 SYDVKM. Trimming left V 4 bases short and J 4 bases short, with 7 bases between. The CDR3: CASSSSSTEAFF. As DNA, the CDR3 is TGTGCCAGCAGTTCCTCTAGCACTGAAGCTTTCTTT. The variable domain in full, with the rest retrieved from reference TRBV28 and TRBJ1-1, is DVKVTQSSRYLVKRTGEKVFLECVQDMDHENMFWYRQDPGLGLRLIYFSYDVKMKEKGDIPEGYSVSREKKERFSLILESASTNQTSMYLCASSSSSTEAFFGQGTRLTVV.

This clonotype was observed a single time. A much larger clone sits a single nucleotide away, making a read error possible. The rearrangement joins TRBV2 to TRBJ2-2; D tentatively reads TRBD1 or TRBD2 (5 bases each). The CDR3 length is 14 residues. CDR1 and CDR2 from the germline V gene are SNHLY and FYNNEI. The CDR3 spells CAGSERGNTGELFF. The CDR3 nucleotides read TGTGCCGGCAGTGAGAGGGGGAACACCGGGGAGCTGTTTTTT.

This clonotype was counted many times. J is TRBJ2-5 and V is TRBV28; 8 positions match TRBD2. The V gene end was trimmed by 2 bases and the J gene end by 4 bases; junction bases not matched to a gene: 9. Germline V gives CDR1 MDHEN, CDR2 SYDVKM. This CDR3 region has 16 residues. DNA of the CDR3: TGTGCCAGCAGTTTACGCCGGGGGGGCCTCCGAGAGACCCAGTACTTC. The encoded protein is CASSLRRGGLRETQYF.

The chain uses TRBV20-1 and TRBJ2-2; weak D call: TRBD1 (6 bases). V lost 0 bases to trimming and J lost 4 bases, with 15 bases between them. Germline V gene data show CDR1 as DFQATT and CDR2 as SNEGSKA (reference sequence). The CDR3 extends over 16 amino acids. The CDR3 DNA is TGCAGTGCTAGAGATCTAAGGGGGTCAGGCACCGGGGAGCTGTTTTTT. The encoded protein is CSARDLRGSGTGELFF.